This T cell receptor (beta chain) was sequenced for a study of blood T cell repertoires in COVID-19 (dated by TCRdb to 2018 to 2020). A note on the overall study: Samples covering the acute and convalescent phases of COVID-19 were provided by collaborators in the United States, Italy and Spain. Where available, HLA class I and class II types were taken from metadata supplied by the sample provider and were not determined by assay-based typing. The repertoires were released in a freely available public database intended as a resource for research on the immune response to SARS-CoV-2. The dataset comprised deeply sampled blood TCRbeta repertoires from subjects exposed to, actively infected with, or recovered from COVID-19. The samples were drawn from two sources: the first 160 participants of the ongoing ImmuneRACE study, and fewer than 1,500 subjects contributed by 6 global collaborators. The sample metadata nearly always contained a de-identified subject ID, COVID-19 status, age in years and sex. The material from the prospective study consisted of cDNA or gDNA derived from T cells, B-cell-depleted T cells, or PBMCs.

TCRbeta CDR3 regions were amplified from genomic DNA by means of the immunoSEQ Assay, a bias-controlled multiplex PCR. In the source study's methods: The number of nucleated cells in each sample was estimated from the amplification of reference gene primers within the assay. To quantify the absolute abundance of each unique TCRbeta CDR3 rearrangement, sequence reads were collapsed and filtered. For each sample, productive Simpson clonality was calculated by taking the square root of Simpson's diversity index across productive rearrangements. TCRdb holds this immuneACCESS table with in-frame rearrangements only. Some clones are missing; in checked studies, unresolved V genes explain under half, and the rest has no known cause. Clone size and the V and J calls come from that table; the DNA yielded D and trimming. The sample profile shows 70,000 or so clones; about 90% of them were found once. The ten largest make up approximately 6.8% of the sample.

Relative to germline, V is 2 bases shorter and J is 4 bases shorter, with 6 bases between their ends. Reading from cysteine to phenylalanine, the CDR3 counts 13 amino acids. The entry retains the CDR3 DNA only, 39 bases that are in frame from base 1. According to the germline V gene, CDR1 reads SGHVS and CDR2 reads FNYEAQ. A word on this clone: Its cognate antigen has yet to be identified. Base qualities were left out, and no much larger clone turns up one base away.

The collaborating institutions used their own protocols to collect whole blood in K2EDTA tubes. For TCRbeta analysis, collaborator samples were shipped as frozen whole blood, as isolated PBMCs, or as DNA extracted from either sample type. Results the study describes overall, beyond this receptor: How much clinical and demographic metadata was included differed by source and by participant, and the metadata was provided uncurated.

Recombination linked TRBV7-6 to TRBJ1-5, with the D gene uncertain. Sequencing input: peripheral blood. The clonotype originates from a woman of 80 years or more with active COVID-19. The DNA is TGTGCCAGCAGCTTACTATGGAATCAGCCCCAGCATTTT. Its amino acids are CASSLLWNQPQHF.